This T cell receptor (beta chain) came from a study of blood T cells in healthy people across ages (dated by TCRdb to the mid-2010s). About the investigation overall: In model experiments, template switching captured about one uniquely barcoded TCR beta cDNA molecule for every two T cells. Age-related changes in TCR beta repertoire diversity were measured in the study by deep sequencing normalized with unique cDNA molecular identifiers. Donors were grouped into four age groups: young (average approximately 15 years), middle-aged (under 40), aged (around 66) and long-lived (over 80). Donors of different ages were randomly distributed across sequencing lanes to avoid experimental bias. Using the same blood draw, the study looked at two additional independent replicas of 1 million unique cDNA reads for two donors, one aged 18 to 29 and the other aged 80 or older.

Library preparation employed 5' RACE. The run used an Illumina HiSeq 2500. A second PCR of about 7 to 12 cycles was performed with a sample-barcoded 5' primer and a J-beta primer mix. Each TCR beta cDNA molecule received a unique molecular identifier from a template-switch 5' adaptor carrying 12 random nucleotides. Each sample yielded at least 2.5 million CDR3-containing paired-end reads. First-strand cDNA was synthesized from all RNA with the Mint cDNA synthesis kit, primed by a TRBC-specific oligonucleotide. Following uracil-DNA glycosylase treatment, all cDNA underwent a first 18-cycle PCR with the universal primers M1SS and BC2_uni_R. As for the original processing: Normalization of each sample was performed by random selection of 1 million high-quality reads, each carrying a distinct molecular identifier. Reads sharing molecular identifiers were discarded rather than binned into consensus sequences. MiTCR, with a Q25 quality threshold and the strictest error-elimination algorithm, was used for CDR3 identification, clonotype clustering and error correction. Lower-bound total TCR beta diversity was estimated with a nonparametric unseen species model using Euler transformation. The raw public data were reprocessed by TCRdb itself: fastp quality trimming at Q25, MiXCR clonotype calling, in-frame beta chains only. Rows are unified per CDR3 protein, each entry keeping the most common DNA and genes. The V and J calls were not made by the authors but by TCRdb's processing. The sample table lists 920,000 or so distinct CDR3 sequences, 35% to 55% of them with a count of one. About 19% of the sample belongs to the ten largest clones.

Donors were approximately 42 systemically healthy Caucasian individuals from Russia aged 6 to 90 years. Each donor gave around 9 milliliters of peripheral blood, collected into EDTA-treated Vacutainer tubes. Ficoll-Paque density-gradient centrifugation was used to isolate PBMCs, with at least 6 million per sample. Total RNA, at least 5 micrograms per sample, was extracted from PBMCs with Trizol reagent. Naive CD45RAhigh/CD27high T cell percentages were measured by flow cytometry on a PBMC aliquot from every donor. What the research found in general, with its limitations: Compared with the aged group, the long-lived group had more naive CD4+ T cells, fewer expanded clones and increased TCR diversity, a pattern suggesting age selection. Estimates of total diversity from one million sequenced T cells were regarded as lower bounds and underestimates. Because donor CMV infection status was unknown, age-related changes in expanded clonotypes were potentially confounded. As age increased, observed TCR beta diversity per million T cells dropped in a roughly linear way, and a significant reduction was already evident by age 40. Observed TCR beta diversity correlated strongly with the percentage of naive T cells measured by flow cytometry. Bulk unsorted PBMC profiling prevented conclusive comparison of naive and antigen-experienced compartments.

CDR1 and CDR2, looked up from the germline V gene (reference sequence), are MNHEY and SMNVEV. The CDR3 starts with the cysteine, ends with the phenylalanine, and has 17 residues. CDR3 DNA is the only sequence kept; it has 51 bases, read in frame from the first base. V and J lose 2 bases and 3 bases, and a span of 14 bases separates them. In this sample, this clonotype turned up a few times. Its antigen remains unidentified. Base qualities are not at hand, and no much larger clone is one base apart. The receptor chain draws on TRBV27 and TRBJ1-6, with TRBD1 tentatively as D gene (5 bases match). The receptor was derived from a woman aged 60-75 years in good health. Sample: blood. The nucleotide sequence is given as TGTGCCAGCAGTTTAACCGTAGCCCAGGGCTATAATTCACCCCTCCACTTT. It translates to CASSLTVAQGYNSPLHF.